This T cell receptor beta chain was sequenced for a study of OX40 agonist ivuxolimab in advanced cancers. Looking at the study overall: Ivuxolimab was an agonistic, fully human IgG2 monoclonal antibody directed against OX40 (CD134), a costimulatory receptor. Prior anti-PD-1, anti-PD-L1 or anti-CTLA-4 therapy was permitted, and checkpoint inhibitors had been received by about two fifths of dose-escalation patients. Among the roughly 50 dose-escalation patients, some 19 had hepatocellular carcinoma, roughly 15 melanoma, 9 renal cell carcinoma and 9 head and neck cancer. The paper describes the monotherapy dose-escalation part (N = 52 patients) of the phase I trial of ivuxolimab. In the dose-escalation cohort, 75% to 85% of patients were male, and the mean age was 60 years with a range of roughly 23 to 79. The point of sequencing TCRbeta in the periphery was to test whether ivuxolimab changed TCR sequence diversity and drove clonal T-cell expansion. Intravenous ivuxolimab was administered to patients every 2 weeks at six dose levels: 0.01, 0.1, 0.3, 1.5, 3 and 10 mg/kg. Partial responses occurred in three dose-escalation patients, of whom one had hepatocellular carcinoma and two had cutaneous melanoma.

From a lookup of the germline V gene, CDR1 and CDR2 are SGHRS and YFSETQ. Trimming takes 4 bases off V and 5 bases off J; junction bases not matched to a gene: 13. The CDR3 holds 16 amino acids from the cysteine to the phenylalanine. The only DNA kept is the CDR3, 48 bases in frame from the first base. The trial excluded patients who had a history of autoimmune disease or were on systemic immunosuppression. Peripheral blood for TCR sequencing was drawn from every dose cohort at baseline, at cycle 4 day 1 and at cycle 7 day 1. The samples were taken from a phase I, first-in-human, multicenter, open-label dose-escalation trial of ivuxolimab. The trial enrolled adults with locally advanced or metastatic head and neck squamous cell, hepatocellular, melanoma or renal cell carcinoma. Before TCR sequencing, CD4+ and CD8+ T cells were separately sorted from peripheral blood. Broad study findings and their caveats: At doses of 0.1 to 3.0 mg/kg, clonal expansion of both CD4+ and CD8+ T cells in blood was seen between baseline and week 6. Low levels of normalized T-cell clonal expansion were also seen in some patients who did not respond. After ivuxolimab, expanded clones were on average more numerous among CD8+ T cells than among CD4+ T cells. The antigen specificity of the peripheral T cells that underwent clonal expansion was not determined. In the 0.1-3.0 mg/kg groups, partial responders had among the lowest normalized peripheral clonal expansion, particularly in CD8+ T cells.

Genomic DNA was extracted from sorted cells for sequencing of the TCRbeta CDR3 region. The immunoSEQ Assay was used to sequence the TCRbeta CDR3 regions. Held by TCRdb, this immuneACCESS table contains in-frame sequences only and omits some clones. Under half of the omission traces to an unresolved V gene where checked; the cause of the rest is unknown. In this sample the table shows tens of thousands of clones, around 80% of which occur a single time. The leading ten clones occupy around 21% of the sample. This clone is large (0.1 to 1%) in terms of sample share. There is no known antigen for this receptor. The input lacks base qualities; no much larger clone sits a single base away.

The clonotype comes from an adult with an advanced solid tumor such as melanoma, head and neck, liver or kidney cancer. The input for sequencing was CD4+ or CD8+ T cells sorted from blood, taken in a trial of the OX40 agonist ivuxolimab. The rearrangement joined TRBV5-1 to TRBJ1-1; the central 8 bases match TRBD1. The DNA is TGCGCCAGCAGCCCGCGTCGACAGGGGCCGCCGACTGAAGCTTTCTTT. Protein translation: CASSPRRQGPPTEAFF.